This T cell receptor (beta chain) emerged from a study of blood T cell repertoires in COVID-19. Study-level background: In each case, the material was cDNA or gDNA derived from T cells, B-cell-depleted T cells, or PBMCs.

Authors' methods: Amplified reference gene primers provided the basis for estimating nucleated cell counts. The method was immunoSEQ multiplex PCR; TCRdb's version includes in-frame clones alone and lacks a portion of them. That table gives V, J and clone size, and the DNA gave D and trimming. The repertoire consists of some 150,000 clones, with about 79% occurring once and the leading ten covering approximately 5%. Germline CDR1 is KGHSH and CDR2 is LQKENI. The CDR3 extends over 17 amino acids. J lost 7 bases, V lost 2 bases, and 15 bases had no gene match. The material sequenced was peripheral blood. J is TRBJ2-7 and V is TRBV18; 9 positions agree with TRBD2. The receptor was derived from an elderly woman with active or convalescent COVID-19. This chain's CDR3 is CASSPGLGGGVLNEQYF. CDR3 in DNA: TGTGCCAGCTCACCAGGGCTCGGCGGGGGGGTTCTCAATGAGCAGTACTTC.